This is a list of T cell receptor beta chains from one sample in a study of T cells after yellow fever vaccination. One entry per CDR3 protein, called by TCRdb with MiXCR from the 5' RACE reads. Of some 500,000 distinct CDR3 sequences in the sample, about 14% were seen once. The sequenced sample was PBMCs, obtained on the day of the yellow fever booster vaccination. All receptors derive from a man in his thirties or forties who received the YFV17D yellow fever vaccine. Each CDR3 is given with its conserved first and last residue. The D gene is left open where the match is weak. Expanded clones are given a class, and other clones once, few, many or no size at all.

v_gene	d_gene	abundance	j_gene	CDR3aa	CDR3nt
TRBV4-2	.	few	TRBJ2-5	CASSQEQPLPETQYF	TGTGCCAGCAGCCAAGAACAGCCCCTGCCGGAGACCCAGTACTTC
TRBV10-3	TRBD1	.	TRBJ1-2	CAISAQTGRSGYTF	TGTGCCATCAGCGCCCAGACAGGGCGGAGCGGCTACACCTTC
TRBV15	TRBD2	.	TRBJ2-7	CATSRETSAAYEQYF	TGTGCCACCAGCAGGGAAACTAGCGCAGCCTACGAGCAGTACTTC
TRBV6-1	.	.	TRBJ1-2	CASSPTGAGYGYTF	TGTGCCAGCAGTCCGACCGGGGCAGGGTATGGCTACACCTTC
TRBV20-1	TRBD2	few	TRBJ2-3	CSAKRETDTQYF	TGCAGTGCTAAGCGGGAAACAGATACGCAGTATTTT
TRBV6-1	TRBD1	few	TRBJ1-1	CASSGDRGYTEAFF	TGTGCCAGCAGTGGGGACAGGGGCTACACTGAAGCTTTCTTT
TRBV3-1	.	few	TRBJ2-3	CASSQGPSTTDTQYF	TGTGCCAGCAGCCAAGGACCTTCGACCACAGATACGCAGTATTTT
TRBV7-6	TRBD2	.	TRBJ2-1	CASRELAGAHEQFF	TGTGCCAGCCGCGAGCTAGCGGGAGCCCATGAGCAGTTCTTC
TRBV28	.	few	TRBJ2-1	CASSYSGTQFF	TGTGCCAGCAGCTATAGCGGTACGCAGTTCTTC
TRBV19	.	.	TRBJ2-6	CASGEISGANVLTF	TGTGCCAGTGGAGAAATCTCTGGGGCCAACGTCCTGACTTTC
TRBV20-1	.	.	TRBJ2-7	CSARGGMRGTEGEQYF	TGCAGTGCGCGAGGGGGGATGAGGGGAACAGAGGGGGAGCAGTACTTC
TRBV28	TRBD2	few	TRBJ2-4	CASSRLGLAGNIQYF	TGTGCCAGCAGTCGCCTGGGACTAGCGGGTAACATTCAGTACTTC
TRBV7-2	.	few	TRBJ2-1	CASTLLPSYNEQFF	TGTGCCAGCACCCTCTTGCCGTCCTACAATGAGCAGTTCTTC
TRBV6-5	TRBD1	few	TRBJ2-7	CASSYPGTGTYEQYF	TGTGCCAGCAGTTATCCCGGGACAGGGACCTACGAGCAGTACTTC
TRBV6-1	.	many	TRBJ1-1	CASRSGGQGSTEAFF	TGTGCCAGCAGGAGTGGGGGGCAGGGGAGCACTGAAGCTTTCTTT
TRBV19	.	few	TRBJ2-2	CASSVLLGTGELFF	TGTGCCAGTAGTGTCCTCCTCGGGACCGGGGAGCTGTTTTTT
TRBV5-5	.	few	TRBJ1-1	CASSLEWRDTEAFF	TGTGCCAGCAGCTTGGAATGGCGGGACACTGAAGCTTTCTTT